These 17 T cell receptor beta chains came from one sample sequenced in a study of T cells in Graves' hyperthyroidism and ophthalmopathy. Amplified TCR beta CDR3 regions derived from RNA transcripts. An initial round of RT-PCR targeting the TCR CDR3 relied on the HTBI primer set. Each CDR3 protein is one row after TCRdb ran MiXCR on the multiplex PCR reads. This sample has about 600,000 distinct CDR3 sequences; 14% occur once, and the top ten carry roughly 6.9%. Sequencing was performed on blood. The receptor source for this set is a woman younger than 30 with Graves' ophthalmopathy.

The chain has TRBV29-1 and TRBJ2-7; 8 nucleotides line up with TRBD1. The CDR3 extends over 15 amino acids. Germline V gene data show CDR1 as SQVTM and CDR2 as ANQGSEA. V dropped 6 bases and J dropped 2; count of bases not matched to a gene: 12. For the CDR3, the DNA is TGCAGCGTAGAGATCCGACAGGGGTTAGCCTACGAGCAGTACTTC. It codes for CSVEIRQGLAYEQYF.

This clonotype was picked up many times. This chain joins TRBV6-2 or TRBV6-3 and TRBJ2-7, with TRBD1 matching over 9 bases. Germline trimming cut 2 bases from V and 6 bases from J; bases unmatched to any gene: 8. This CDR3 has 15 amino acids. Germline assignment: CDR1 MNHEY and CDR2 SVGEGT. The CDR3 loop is CASSYLSGQGSEQYF. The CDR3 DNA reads TGTGCCAGCAGTTACCTTTCGGGACAGGGTAGCGAGCAGTACTTC.

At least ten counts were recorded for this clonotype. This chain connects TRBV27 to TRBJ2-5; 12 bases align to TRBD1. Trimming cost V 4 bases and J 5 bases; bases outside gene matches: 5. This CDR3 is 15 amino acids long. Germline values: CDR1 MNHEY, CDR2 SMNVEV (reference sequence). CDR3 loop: CASSWGTGGRETQYF. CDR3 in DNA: TGTGCCAGCAGTTGGGGGACAGGGGGCCGGGAGACCCAGTACTTC.

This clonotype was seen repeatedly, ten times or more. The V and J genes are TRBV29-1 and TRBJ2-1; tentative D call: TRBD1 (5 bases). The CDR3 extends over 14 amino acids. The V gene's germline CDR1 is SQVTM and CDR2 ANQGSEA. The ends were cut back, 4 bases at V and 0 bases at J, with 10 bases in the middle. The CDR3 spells CSVGRASSYNEQFF. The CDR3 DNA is TGCAGCGTTGGCAGGGCCAGCTCCTACAATGAGCAGTTCTTC.

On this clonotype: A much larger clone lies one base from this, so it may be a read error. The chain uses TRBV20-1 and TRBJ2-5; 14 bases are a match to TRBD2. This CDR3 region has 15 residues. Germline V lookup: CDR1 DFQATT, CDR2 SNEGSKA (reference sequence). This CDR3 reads CGAKGLAGDGETQYF. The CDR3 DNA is TGCGGTGCTAAGGGACTAGCGGGAGATGGAGAGACCCAGTACTTC.

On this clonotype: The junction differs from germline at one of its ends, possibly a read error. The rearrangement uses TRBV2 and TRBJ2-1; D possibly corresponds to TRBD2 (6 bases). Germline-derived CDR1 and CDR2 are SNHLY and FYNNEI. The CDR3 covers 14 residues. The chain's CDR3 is CASRQAGLYNEQSF. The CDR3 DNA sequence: TGTGCCAGCAGGCAGGCGGGGCTGTACAATGAGCAGTCCTTC.

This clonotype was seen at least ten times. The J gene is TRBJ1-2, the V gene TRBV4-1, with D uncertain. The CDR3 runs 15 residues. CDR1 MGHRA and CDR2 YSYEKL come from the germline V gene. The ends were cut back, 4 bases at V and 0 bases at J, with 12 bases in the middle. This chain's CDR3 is CASSLSSDPNYGYTF. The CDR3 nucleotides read TGCGCCAGCAGCCTTTCTTCGGATCCTAACTATGGCTACACCTTC.

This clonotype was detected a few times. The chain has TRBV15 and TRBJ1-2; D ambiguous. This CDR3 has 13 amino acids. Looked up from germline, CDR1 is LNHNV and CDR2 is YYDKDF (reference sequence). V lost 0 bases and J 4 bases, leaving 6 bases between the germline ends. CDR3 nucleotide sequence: TGTGCCACCAGCAGAGATGGGGTCTATGGCTACACCTTC. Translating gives CATSRDGVYGYTF.

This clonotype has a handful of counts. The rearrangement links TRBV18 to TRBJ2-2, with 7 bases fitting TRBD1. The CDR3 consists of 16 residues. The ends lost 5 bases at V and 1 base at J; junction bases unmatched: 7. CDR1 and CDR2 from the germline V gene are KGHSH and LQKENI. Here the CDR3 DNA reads TGTGCCAGCTCAGTTACAGGGGCCCAGAACACCGGGGAGCTGTTTTTT. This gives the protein CASSVTGAQNTGELFF.

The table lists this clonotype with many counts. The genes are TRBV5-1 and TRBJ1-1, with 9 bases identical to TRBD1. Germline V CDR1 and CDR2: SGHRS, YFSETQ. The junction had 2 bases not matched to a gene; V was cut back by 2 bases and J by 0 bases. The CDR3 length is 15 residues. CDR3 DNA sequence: TGCGCCAGCAGCTTACGGGACAGGGTGAACACTGAAGCTTTCTTT. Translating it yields CASSLRDRVNTEAFF.

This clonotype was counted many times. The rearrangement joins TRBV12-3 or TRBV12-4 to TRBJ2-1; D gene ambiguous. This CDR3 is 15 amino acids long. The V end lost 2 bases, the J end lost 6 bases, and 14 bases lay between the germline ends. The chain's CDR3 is CASSLLEALANEQFF. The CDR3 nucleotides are TGTGCCAGCAGTTTACTAGAGGCCCTCGCCAATGAGCAGTTCTTC.

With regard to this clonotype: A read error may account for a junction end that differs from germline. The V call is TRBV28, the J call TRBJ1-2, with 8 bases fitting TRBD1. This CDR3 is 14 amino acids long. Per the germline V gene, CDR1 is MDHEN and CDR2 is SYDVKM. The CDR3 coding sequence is TGTGCCAGCAGTCCCGGGACAGGTTTCTATAGCTACACCTTC. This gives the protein CASSPGTGFYSYTF.

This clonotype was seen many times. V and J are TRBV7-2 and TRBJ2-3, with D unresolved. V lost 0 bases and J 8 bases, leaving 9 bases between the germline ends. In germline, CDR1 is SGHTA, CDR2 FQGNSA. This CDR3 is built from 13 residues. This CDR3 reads CASSLAMLGTQYF. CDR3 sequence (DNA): TGTGCCAGCAGCTTAGCGATGTTGGGTACGCAGTATTTT. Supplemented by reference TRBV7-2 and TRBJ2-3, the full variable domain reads GAGVSQSPSNKVTEKGKDVELRCDPISGHTALYWYRQSLGQGLEFLIYFQGNSAPDKSGLPSDRFSAERTGGSVSTLTIQRTQQEDSAVYLCASSLAMLGTQYFGPGTRLTVL.

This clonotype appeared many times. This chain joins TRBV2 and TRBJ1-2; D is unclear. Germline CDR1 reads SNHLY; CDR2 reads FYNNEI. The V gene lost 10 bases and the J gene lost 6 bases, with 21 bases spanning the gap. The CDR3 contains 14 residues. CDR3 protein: CAIGSPGRIDGYTF. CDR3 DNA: TGTGCCATTGGCAGCCCAGGAAGAATCGATGGCTACACCTTC. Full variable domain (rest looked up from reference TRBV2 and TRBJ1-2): EPEVTQTPSHQVTQMGQEVILRCVPISNHLYFYWYRQILGQKVEFLVSFYNNEISEKSEIFDDQFSVERPDGSNFTLKIRSTKLEDSAMYFCAIGSPGRIDGYTFGSGTRLTVV.

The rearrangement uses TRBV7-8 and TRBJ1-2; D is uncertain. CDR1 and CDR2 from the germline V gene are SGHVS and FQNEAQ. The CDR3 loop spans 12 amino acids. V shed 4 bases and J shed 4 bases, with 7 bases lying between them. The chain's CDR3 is CASSSGFYGYTF. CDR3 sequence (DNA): TGTGCCAGCAGCTCCGGATTCTATGGCTACACCTTC.

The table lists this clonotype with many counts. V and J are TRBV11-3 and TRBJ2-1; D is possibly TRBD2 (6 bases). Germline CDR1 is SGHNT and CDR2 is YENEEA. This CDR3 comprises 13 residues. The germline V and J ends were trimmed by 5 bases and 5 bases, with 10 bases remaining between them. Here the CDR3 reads CASSLGSHNEQFF. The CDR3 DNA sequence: TGTGCCAGCAGCCTCGGGAGCCACAATGAGCAGTTCTTC. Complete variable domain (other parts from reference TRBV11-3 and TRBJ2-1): EAGVVQSPRYKIIEKKQPVAFWCNPISGHNTLYWYLQNLGQGPELLIRYENEEAVDDSQLPKDRFSAERLKGVDSTLKIQPAELGDSAVYLCASSLGSHNEQFFGPGTRLTVL.

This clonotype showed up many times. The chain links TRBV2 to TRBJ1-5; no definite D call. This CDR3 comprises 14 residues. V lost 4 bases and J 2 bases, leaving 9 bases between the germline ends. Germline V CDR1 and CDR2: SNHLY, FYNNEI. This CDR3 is CASSALQGNQPQHF. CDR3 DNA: TGTGCCAGCAGTGCGTTGCAGGGCAATCAGCCCCAGCATTTT.